This T cell receptor beta chain was sequenced in a study of a mutant IDH1 vaccine in newly diagnosed glioma. Study-wide background: During weeks 1, 3, 5, 7, 11, 15, 19 and 23, patients received eight vaccinations. Vaccines were begun 4-6 weeks after radiotherapy alone, or with temozolomide cycles. Most had both radiotherapy and temozolomide beforehand; others had only one.

This clone showed up just once. Its target is not known. Libraries were prepared by immunoSEQ multiplex PCR; TCRdb keeps only in-frame clonotypes and omits some of them. The sample lists around 52,000 clones; about nine tenths were seen once. The sample's time point: week 5, during vaccination. Every vaccine dose comprised 300 ug of mutant IDH1 20-mer peptide plus topical imiquimod. Per germline, CDR1 LGHNA and CDR2 YNFKEQ. Between the trimmed V and J ends, which lost 4 bases and 0 bases, there was a span of 12 bases. This CDR3 contains 16 residues. Study results and limitations: Pseudoprogression showed no apparent link to changes in top peripheral T cell clonotypes.

The receptor was derived from a woman aged 40-49 years with glioma. This material consisted of PBMCs, taken from a glioma patient whose treatment included an IDH1 peptide vaccine. The chain uses TRBV4-2 and TRBJ1-4; TRBD1 is a possible D gene (5 bases). For the CDR3, the DNA is TGTGCCAGCAGCCCCACGGACACTGCAACTAATGAAAAACTGTTTTTT. This translates into CASSPTDTATNEKLFF.